These 2 T cell receptor beta chains share one sample of origin, sequenced in a study of early T cells in non-severe SARS-CoV-2 infection. TCRdb itself ran the 5' RACE reads through MiXCR, one entry per CDR3 protein. Here the sample spans under 60,000 distinct CDR3 sequences, approximately 9% being singletons. The sample here was whole blood, taken at baseline. These receptors were collected from an adult who was a healthcare worker with PCR-confirmed SARS-CoV-2 infection or an uninfected control (not recorded which).

This clonotype was counted between two and nine times. The chain uses TRBV20-1 and TRBJ2-5, with D perhaps TRBD1 or TRBD2 (5 bases each). Trimming removed 8 bases from V and 5 bases from J, with 9 bases in between. Germline V gene sequence: CDR1 DFQATT, CDR2 SNEGSKA (reference sequence). This CDR3 comprises 10 residues. Here the CDR3 DNA reads TGCAGTCCCAGGGAGGAGACCCAGTACTTC. Its protein is CSPREETQYF.

This clonotype came up a few times. The gene calls are TRBV3-1 and TRBJ1-6; D is ambiguous. The CDR3 consists of 12 residues. V lost 0 bases to trimming and J lost 6 bases, with 0 bases between them. Germline V gene lookup returns CDR1 LGHDT and CDR2 YNNKEL (reference sequence). The CDR3 DNA reads TGTGCCAGCAGCCAAGATAATTCACCCCTCCACTTT. This gives the protein CASSQDNSPLHF.